This is a list of T cell receptor beta chains from one sample in a study of T cell changes during pregnancy in multiple sclerosis. Sequenced by immunoSEQ multiplex PCR; TCRdb stores in-frame clones only, minus some. This sample has about 52,000 clones, with 80% to 95% found just once. This specimen consisted of CD4+ T cells from peripheral blood mononuclear cells, obtained in the third trimester of pregnancy. The receptors derive from a female donor with multiple sclerosis, enrolled in a pregnancy study. Each CDR3 is given with its conserved first and last residue. The order of the fields is CDR3 protein, CDR3 DNA, clone size, CDR3 length, J gene, D gene, V gene. D genes are given only for firm matches. Clone size is stated in some rows and not others, as once, few, many or a class when expanded.

CDR3: CASSSDYSPLHF; DNA: TGTGCCAGCAGTTCGGACTATTCACCCCTCCACTTT; size: .; length: 12; J: TRBJ1-6; D: .; V: TRBV27
CDR3: CASRTSGTSYNEQFF; DNA: TGTGCCAGCAGGACTAGCGGGACTTCCTACAATGAGCAGTTCTTC; size: .; length: 15; J: TRBJ2-1; D: TRBD2; V: TRBV6-1
CDR3: CASSASPGGMATGELFF; DNA: TGTGCCAGCAGCGCCTCCCCAGGCGGGATGGCCACCGGGGAGCTGTTTTTT; size: .; length: 17; J: TRBJ2-2; D: .; V: TRBV9
CDR3: CASSLDRPNTEAFF; DNA: TGCGCCAGCAGCTTAGACAGACCGAACACTGAAGCTTTCTTT; size: few; length: 14; J: TRBJ1-1; D: .; V: TRBV5-1
CDR3: CASSLTGAGNTIYF; DNA: TGTGCCAGCAGCTTAACCGGAGCTGGAAACACCATATATTTT; size: .; length: 14; J: TRBJ1-3; D: .; V: TRBV11-3
CDR3: CASSPVQGAGNRYSNQPQHF; DNA: TGTGCCAGCAGCCCAGTTCAGGGGGCAGGGAACCGCTACAGCAATCAGCCCCAGCATTTT; size: .; length: 20; J: TRBJ1-5; D: TRBD1; V: TRBV28
CDR3: CASSGAWASGFQDTQYF; DNA: TGTGCCAGTAGTGGAGCTTGGGCTAGCGGGTTTCAAGATACGCAGTATTTT; size: .; length: 17; J: TRBJ2-3; D: TRBD2; V: TRBV19
CDR3: CASSLAPGAIYGYTF; DNA: TGTGCCAGCAGCTTAGCGCCAGGGGCCATCTATGGCTACACCTTC; size: .; length: 15; J: TRBJ1-2; D: .; V: TRBV7-2
CDR3: CASSSGQMGTRQFF; DNA: TGCGCCAGCAGCTCAGGACAGATGGGTACACGGCAGTTCTTC; size: .; length: 14; J: TRBJ2-1; D: .; V: TRBV5-1
CDR3: CASSLVRGARTEAFF; DNA: TGTGCCAGCAGCTTAGTTCGGGGAGCGAGAACTGAAGCTTTCTTT; size: .; length: 15; J: TRBJ1-1; D: .; V: TRBV11-2
CDR3: CASSPTGTFMMNTEAFF; DNA: TGTGCCAGCAGCCCTACCGGGACTTTTATGATGAACACTGAAGCTTTCTTT; size: .; length: 17; J: TRBJ1-1; D: .; V: TRBV7-6
CDR3: CASSFTGTNNEKLFF; DNA: TGTGCCAGCAGCTTCACAGGGACAAATAATGAAAAACTGTTTTTT; size: .; length: 15; J: TRBJ1-4; D: .; V: TRBV7-9
CDR3: CASSLSRRQGNVRNTEAFF; DNA: TGTGCCAGCAGCTTATCCCGCCGACAGGGAAATGTAAGGAACACTGAAGCTTTCTTT; size: .; length: 19; J: TRBJ1-1; D: TRBD1; V: TRBV11-1
CDR3: CASSSGTGESPLHF; DNA: TGCGCCAGCAGCTCGGGGACAGGGGAGTCACCCCTCCACTTT; size: once; length: 14; J: TRBJ1-6; D: TRBD1; V: TRBV5-1
CDR3: CASSQFSAGTGVNEQYF; DNA: TGCGCCAGCAGCCAGTTCTCCGCAGGGACAGGGGTAAACGAGCAGTACTTC; size: .; length: 17; J: TRBJ2-7; D: TRBD1; V: TRBV4-1
CDR3: CASSLGRGQGSYEQYF; DNA: TGTGCCAGCAGCTTGGGGAGGGGACAGGGTTCCTACGAGCAGTACTTC; size: .; length: 16; J: TRBJ2-7; D: TRBD1; V: TRBV7-2
CDR3: CASSAGGGVSGNTIYF; DNA: TGTGCCAGCAGTGCCGGGGGAGGGGTCTCCGGAAACACCATATATTTT; size: .; length: 16; J: TRBJ1-3; D: .; V: TRBV28
CDR3: CASSVPGLATQYF; DNA: TGTGCCAGCAGTGTTCCGGGACTAGCGACGCAGTATTTT; size: .; length: 13; J: TRBJ2-3; D: TRBD2; V: TRBV6-5
CDR3: CASTLTISNQPQHF; DNA: TGTGCCAGCACCCTGACAATTAGCAATCAGCCCCAGCATTTT; size: .; length: 14; J: TRBJ1-5; D: .; V: TRBV6-1
CDR3: CASSSGATEIQYF; DNA: TGTGCCAGTAGTAGCGGGGCCACTGAAATTCAGTACTTC; size: once; length: 13; J: TRBJ2-4; D: .; V: TRBV19
CDR3: CASSYRGTGETQYF; DNA: TGTGCCAGCAGTTACAGGGGGACAGGGGAGACCCAGTACTTC; size: .; length: 14; J: TRBJ2-5; D: TRBD1; V: TRBV6-5
CDR3: CASSYSSAAGYTF; DNA: TGTGCCAGCAGTTATAGTTCCGCGGCTGGCTACACCTTC; size: .; length: 13; J: TRBJ1-2; D: .; V: TRBV7-2
CDR3: CAISGRTGGLDGYTF; DNA: TGTGCCATCAGTGGACGGACAGGGGGCTTGGATGGCTACACCTTC; size: .; length: 15; J: TRBJ1-2; D: TRBD1; V: TRBV10-3
CDR3: CASSLGGAPYEQYF; DNA: TGTGCCAGTAGCCTCGGAGGGGCCCCCTACGAGCAGTACTTC; size: .; length: 14; J: TRBJ2-7; D: .; V: TRBV19
CDR3: CASSAQGFYEQYF; DNA: TGTGCCAGTAGTGCTCAGGGGTTCTACGAGCAGTACTTC; size: once; length: 13; J: TRBJ2-7; D: .; V: TRBV19
CDR3: CASGFQGWYGYTF; DNA: TGTGCTAGTGGTTTTCAGGGGTGGTATGGCTACACCTTC; size: .; length: 13; J: TRBJ1-2; D: .; V: TRBV12-5
CDR3: CASSPGSPSTGELFF; DNA: TGTGCCAGCTCACCGGGCTCCCCCTCCACCGGGGAGCTGTTTTTT; size: .; length: 15; J: TRBJ2-2; D: .; V: TRBV18
CDR3: CASSEQAGSNQPQHF; DNA: TGTGCCAGCAGTGAACAGGCGGGGAGCAATCAGCCCCAGCATTTT; size: .; length: 15; J: TRBJ1-5; D: .; V: TRBV28
CDR3: CASSKQQGGIKVNTEAFF; DNA: TGTGCCAGTAGTAAGCAGCAGGGTGGTATTAAAGTGAACACTGAAGCTTTCTTT; size: .; length: 18; J: TRBJ1-1; D: .; V: TRBV19
CDR3: CASRLGQGTEAFF; DNA: TGTGCCAGCAGGTTAGGACAGGGCACTGAAGCTTTCTTT; size: .; length: 13; J: TRBJ1-1; D: TRBD1; V: TRBV2
CDR3: CASTRTSGYNEQFF; DNA: TGTGCCTCCACTCGGACTAGCGGATACAATGAGCAGTTCTTC; size: .; length: 14; J: TRBJ2-1; D: TRBD2; V: TRBV30
CDR3: CASSQDLGQGSSSTDTQYF; DNA: TGCGCCAGCAGCCAAGATCTTGGACAGGGGTCGTCGAGCACAGATACGCAGTATTTT; size: .; length: 19; J: TRBJ2-3; D: TRBD1; V: TRBV4-1
CDR3: CASSWTSGVLETQYF; DNA: TGTGCCAGCAGTTGGACTAGCGGGGTACTTGAGACCCAGTACTTC; size: .; length: 15; J: TRBJ2-5; D: TRBD2; V: TRBV28
CDR3: CASRPGQGYNEKLFF; DNA: TGTGCCAGCAGGCCGGGACAGGGATATAATGAAAAACTGTTTTTT; size: once; length: 15; J: TRBJ1-4; D: TRBD1; V: TRBV2
CDR3: CASSPDTLDTQYF; DNA: TGTGCCAGCAGCCCCGACACACTAGATACGCAGTATTTT; size: .; length: 13; J: TRBJ2-3; D: .; V: TRBV11-3
CDR3: CASSSSAGPRNTEAFF; DNA: TGCGCCAGCAGCTCGTCGGCAGGGCCTCGGAACACTGAAGCTTTCTTT; size: .; length: 16; J: TRBJ1-1; D: .; V: TRBV5-1
CDR3: CASSPWAEGAGYTF; DNA: TGTGCCAGCTCTCCCTGGGCGGAGGGTGCTGGCTACACCTTC; size: .; length: 14; J: TRBJ1-2; D: .; V: TRBV18
CDR3: CSVEDSSGGATDTQYF; DNA: TGCAGCGTTGAAGATTCTAGCGGGGGGGCGACAGATACGCAGTATTTT; size: .; length: 16; J: TRBJ2-3; D: TRBD2; V: TRBV29-1
CDR3: CASSLGQGLRSGNTIYF; DNA: TGTGCCAGCTCACTGGGACAGGGGCTTCGATCCGGAAACACCATATATTTT; size: .; length: 17; J: TRBJ1-3; D: TRBD1; V: TRBV18
CDR3: CASKKEGLPGVGTQYF; DNA: TGTGCCAGCAAAAAGGAGGGTCTCCCGGGGGTCGGTACGCAGTATTTT; size: .; length: 16; J: TRBJ2-3; D: .; V: TRBV7-2
CDR3: CASSLVSRALGSYNEQFF; DNA: TGCGCCAGCAGCTTGGTATCGCGGGCGTTAGGTTCCTACAATGAGCAGTTCTTC; size: .; length: 18; J: TRBJ2-1; D: .; V: TRBV5-1
CDR3: CAWSIGFEQYF; DNA: TGTGCCTGGAGTATCGGGTTTGAGCAGTACTTC; size: once; length: 11; J: TRBJ2-7; D: .; V: TRBV30
CDR3: CASSLFSGKTYEQYF; DNA: TGTGCCAGCAGCTTATTTAGCGGGAAAACCTACGAGCAGTACTTC; size: .; length: 15; J: TRBJ2-7; D: TRBD2; V: TRBV11-2
CDR3: CASRPNLDRNTEAFF; DNA: TGTGCCAGCAGGCCCAACCTGGACAGGAACACTGAAGCTTTCTTT; size: once; length: 15; J: TRBJ1-1; D: .; V: TRBV7-8
CDR3: CASSFRDTEAFF; DNA: TGCGCCAGCAGCTTCAGGGACACTGAAGCTTTCTTT; size: once; length: 12; J: TRBJ1-1; D: .; V: TRBV5-1
CDR3: CATSRSHETPTGMNTEAFF; DNA: TGTGCCACCAGCAGGTCTCATGAAACCCCGACAGGGATGAACACTGAAGCTTTCTTT; size: .; length: 19; J: TRBJ1-1; D: TRBD1; V: TRBV15
CDR3: CASSYMSRGPDYGYTF; DNA: TGTGCCAGCAGTTACATGAGCAGGGGCCCAGACTATGGCTACACCTTC; size: .; length: 16; J: TRBJ1-2; D: .; V: TRBV6-5
CDR3: CASSPASSSGRGYNEQFF; DNA: TGTGCCAGCTCACCGGCAAGTTCAAGCGGGAGGGGATACAATGAGCAGTTCTTC; size: .; length: 18; J: TRBJ2-1; D: TRBD2; V: TRBV18
CDR3: CASSPPGQLYEQYF; DNA: TGTGCCAGCTCACCACCGGGACAGCTCTACGAGCAGTACTTC; size: once; length: 14; J: TRBJ2-7; D: TRBD1; V: TRBV18
CDR3: CASSNSGQGQNTIYF; DNA: TGTGCCAGCAGCAACAGTGGACAGGGGCAAAACACCATATATTTT; size: few; length: 15; J: TRBJ1-3; D: TRBD1; V: TRBV7-9
CDR3: CASSLSGNQPQHF; DNA: TGCGCCAGCAGCTTGTCGGGCAATCAGCCCCAGCATTTT; size: .; length: 13; J: TRBJ1-5; D: .; V: TRBV5-1
CDR3: CSVEVTGMNTEAFF; DNA: TGCAGCGTTGAAGTGACAGGGATGAACACTGAAGCTTTCTTT; size: .; length: 14; J: TRBJ1-1; D: TRBD1; V: TRBV29-1
CDR3: CASSLGDRDGYGYTF; DNA: TGTGCCAGCAGCTTAGGGGACAGGGATGGCTATGGCTACACCTTC; size: .; length: 15; J: TRBJ1-2; D: TRBD1; V: TRBV7-6
CDR3: CASSSQGSTDTQYF; DNA: TGTGCCAGCAGTTCCCAGGGAAGCACAGATACGCAGTATTTT; size: .; length: 14; J: TRBJ2-3; D: .; V: TRBV6-5
CDR3: CSVELQENTEAFF; DNA: TGCAGCGTTGAGTTACAGGAGAACACTGAAGCTTTCTTT; size: .; length: 13; J: TRBJ1-1; D: .; V: TRBV29-1
CDR3: CASSPPLESTDTQYF; DNA: TGTGCCAGCAGTCCCCCGCTAGAATCCACAGATACGCAGTATTTT; size: .; length: 15; J: TRBJ2-3; D: .; V: TRBV6-8
CDR3: CSVVTGAGNQPQHF; DNA: TGCAGCGTTGTAACAGGGGCAGGCAATCAGCCCCAGCATTTT; size: .; length: 14; J: TRBJ1-5; D: TRBD1; V: TRBV29-1
CDR3: CASSQPTGRLDYGYTF; DNA: TGCGCCAGCAGCCAACCGACAGGGCGACTAGACTATGGCTACACCTTC; size: .; length: 16; J: TRBJ1-2; D: TRBD1; V: TRBV4-1
CDR3: CASSLPGTGAHEQYF; DNA: TGTGCCAGCAGCTTGCCCGGGACAGGGGCCCACGAGCAGTACTTC; size: .; length: 15; J: TRBJ2-7; D: TRBD1; V: TRBV5-4